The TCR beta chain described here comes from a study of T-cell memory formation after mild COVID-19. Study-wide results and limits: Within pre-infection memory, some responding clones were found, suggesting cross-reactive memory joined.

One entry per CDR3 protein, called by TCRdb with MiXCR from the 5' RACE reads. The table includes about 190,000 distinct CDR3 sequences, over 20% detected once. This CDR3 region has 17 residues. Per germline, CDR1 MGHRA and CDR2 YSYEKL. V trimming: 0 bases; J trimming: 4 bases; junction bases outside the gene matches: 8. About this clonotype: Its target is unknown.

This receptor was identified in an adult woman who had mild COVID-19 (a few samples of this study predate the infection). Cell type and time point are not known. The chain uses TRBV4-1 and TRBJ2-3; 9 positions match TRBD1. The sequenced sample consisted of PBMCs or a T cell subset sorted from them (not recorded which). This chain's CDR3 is CASSQDRGTGRPDTQYF. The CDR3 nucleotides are TGCGCCAGCAGCCAAGACAGGGGGACAGGGAGGCCAGATACGCAGTATTTT.